The clone carrying this T cell receptor (beta chain) was seen a few times. Its antigen is not known. V shed 6 bases and J shed 10 bases, with 18 bases lying between them. The CDR3 contains 13 residues. TCRdb fed the RT-PCR reads into MiXCR, producing one record per CDR3 protein. This table holds 650,000 or so distinct CDR3 sequences, 14% found once. This record comes from a study of response to subunit inactivated influenza vaccine. Regarding the study as a whole: Few new T cells, the authors suggested, are recruited by each seasonal influenza vaccination.

The chain couples TRBV12-3 or TRBV12-4 to TRBJ1-1, with D perhaps matching TRBD1 (5 bases). This specimen consisted of PBMCs from blood, obtained less than 15 days before vaccination. The TCR originated in a man aged 45-65 years who received an inactivated influenza vaccine. The DNA for the CDR3 is TGTGCCAGCAGCCCTGGACTGGGGAGGGGAGCTTTCTTT. It codes for CASSPGLGRGAFF.